Listed here are 25 T cell receptor beta chains from one sample, sequenced in a study of T cell responses to AZD1222 COVID-19 vaccine. Assay: immunoSEQ multiplex PCR; the TCRdb copy retains only in-frame clones and omits some. Of 100,000 to 150,000 clones in the sample, 88% were seen once. Sequences were derived from peripheral blood, sampled on day 0 of AZD1222 vaccination. These receptors were taken from an adult in good health.

The chain uses TRBV6-1 and TRBJ2-1; D may be TRBD2 (5 bases). CDR1 and CDR2 (germline): MNHNS, SASEGT. Trimming removed 2 bases at V and 9 bases at J, with 5 bases between. CDR3 length: 11 residues. The CDR3 bases are TGTGCCAGCAGTGAACGGGGTGAGCAGTTCTTC. This sequence encodes CASSERGEQFF.

The rearrangement uses TRBV4-2 and TRBJ2-1, with 11 bases lining up with TRBD2. Trimming cost V 0 bases and J 9 bases; bases outside gene matches: 7. The CDR3 extends over 16 amino acids. CDR1 and CDR2 (germline): LGHNA, YNFKEQ. For the CDR3, the DNA is TGTGCCAGCAGCCAAGAAGTAGCGGGGGGGCCTAGTGAGCAGTTCTTC. Translated, it gives CASSQEVAGGPSEQFF.

The chain carries TRBV29-1 and TRBJ2-7; tentatively, D is TRBD2 (7 bases). V lost 7 bases and J lost 1, with 17 bases in between. Germline assignment: CDR1 SQVTM and CDR2 ANQGSEA. The CDR3 runs to 14 residues. In DNA form, the CDR3 reads TGCAGCGATTTCGGGGGGCGCGGATCCTACGAGCAGTACTTC. Translation: CSDFGGRGSYEQYF.

This chain connects TRBV4-2 to TRBJ2-5; TRBD2 matches 10 bases. This CDR3 spans 17 amino acids. V gave up 1 base and J gave up 2 bases; unmatched junction bases: 7. Germline loops: CDR1 LGHNA, CDR2 YNFKEQ. This CDR3 is CASSQGRLAGVQETQYF. CDR3 in DNA: TGTGCCAGCAGCCAAGGGAGACTAGCGGGCGTACAAGAGACCCAGTACTTC.

The V call is TRBV28, the J call TRBJ1-1; D call uncertain. The ends were cut back, 3 bases at V and 6 bases at J, with 8 bases in the middle. CDR3 length equals 12 residues. Per the germline V gene, CDR1 is MDHEN and CDR2 is SYDVKM. Here the CDR3 DNA reads TGTGCCAGCAGTTTTGGGAAGGCTGAAGCTTTCTTT. This gives the protein CASSFGKAEAFF.

The chain employs TRBV10-3 and TRBJ1-6, with D perhaps matching TRBD1 (6 bases). Germline CDR1 reads ENHRY; CDR2 reads SYGVKD. Trimming left V 6 bases short and J 8 bases short, with 17 bases between. This CDR3 region has 15 residues. The CDR3 region is CAISTQGLTDSPLHF. CDR3 nucleotides: TGTGCCATCAGCACACAGGGACTCACTGATTCACCCCTCCACTTT.

The chain employs TRBV6-5 and TRBJ2-7; TRBD2 matches 12 bases. There are 15 residues in the CDR3. The trim removed 7 bases at V and 7 bases at J, leaving 11 bases unmatched. CDR1 is MNHEY, CDR2 SVGAGI, per germline. In nucleotides, the CDR3 is TGTGCCAGCACCGCAATGACTAGCGGGAGCTGGGAGCAGTACTTC. Its translation: CASTAMTSGSWEQYF.

V usage is TRBV5-8 and J usage is TRBJ1-4, with D unclear. From germline, CDR1 is SGHTS and CDR2 YDEGEE. The CDR3 is 10 amino acids. V shed 0 bases and J shed 16 bases, with 7 bases lying between them. CDR3 sequence reads: CASSLGAQFF. CDR3 DNA sequence: TGTGCCAGCAGCTTGGGGGCCCAGTTTTTT.

The rearrangement uses TRBV6-5 and TRBJ1-1; D unresolved. Germline CDR1 reads MNHEY; CDR2 reads SVGAGI. This CDR3 has 13 residues. Trimming took 6 bases from V and 6 from J, leaving 14 bases between them. The CDR3 sequence is CASSTDGVPEAFF. CDR3 nucleotide sequence: TGTGCCAGCAGCACAGACGGCGTCCCTGAAGCTTTCTTT.

This clone has a single count. The rearrangement uses TRBV19 and TRBJ1-5; D unresolved. The CDR3 spans 14 residues. V was pared by 0 bases and J by 5 bases, with 8 bases between. Germline V gene lookup returns CDR1 LNHDA and CDR2 SQIVND (reference sequence). CDR3 DNA sequence: TGTGCCAGTAGTATAGATCGGGGATATCAGCCCCAGCATTTT. Amino acids: CASSIDRGYQPQHF.

This clone was counted between two and nine times. The genes are TRBV28 and TRBJ1-1; D not resolved. V was shortened by 6 bases and J by 5 bases, with 16 bases between the two germline ends. This CDR3 has 14 amino acids. Germline CDR1 MDHEN, CDR2 SYDVKM. The CDR3 spells CASSRDLIGTEAFF. The CDR3 DNA reads TGTGCCAGCAGCCGAGACCTTATTGGGACTGAAGCTTTCTTT.

The V call is TRBV27, the J call TRBJ2-3; 8 nucleotides align to TRBD2. The length of the CDR3 is 14 residues. J was trimmed by 4 bases and V by 10 bases; bases with no gene match: 10. Germline CDR1 reads MNHEY; CDR2 reads SMNVEV (reference sequence). CDR3 bases: TGTGCCACCCAGTTTACGGGGGGGTCAGATACGCAGTATTTT. It is translated as CATQFTGGSDTQYF.

This clone was found a few times. The chain is built from TRBV11-2 and TRBJ1-1; D is unclear. With 0 bases removed from V and 4 bases from J, the gap between germline ends came to 6 bases. Germline V CDR1 and CDR2: SGHAT, FQNNGV. The CDR3 length is 13 residues. The CDR3 region is CASSLEVTTEAFF. The CDR3, as DNA: TGTGCCAGCAGCTTAGAGGTCACCACTGAAGCTTTCTTT.

The chain links TRBV19 to TRBJ2-5, with 10 nucleotides matching TRBD2. Trimming cost V 8 bases and J 1 base; bases outside gene matches: 4. Germline V gene sequence: CDR1 LNHDA, CDR2 SQIVND (reference sequence). This CDR3 is 14 amino acids long. The CDR3 DNA follows: TGTGCCAGTGGAGCGGGAGGGGGCCAAGAGACCCAGTACTTC. This sequence encodes CASGAGGGQETQYF.

The genes are TRBV3-1 (or the pseudogene TRBV3-2) and TRBJ1-6, with 7 bases identical to TRBD1. CDR3 length: 15 residues. CDR1 LGHDT and CDR2 YNNKEL come from the germline V gene (reference sequence). J lost 9 bases, V lost 7 bases, and 12 bases had no gene match. The DNA of the CDR3 is TGTGCCAGCACCCATCAGCGACAGGGTGGTTCACCCCTCCACTTT. Amino acid sequence: CASTHQRQGGSPLHF.

V usage is TRBV30 and J usage is TRBJ1-3; D is unclear. Germline CDR1 is GTSNPN and CDR2 is SVGIG (reference sequence). Trimming left V 2 bases short and J 0 bases short, with 14 bases between. CDR3 length: 16 amino acids. CDR3 sequence reads: CAWSQRHWDSGNTIYF. In DNA form, the CDR3 reads TGTGCCTGGAGTCAACGGCACTGGGACTCTGGAAACACCATATATTTT.

The gene calls are TRBV19 and TRBJ1-6; D may be TRBD1 (5 bases). V lost 3 bases to trimming and J lost 8 bases, with 14 bases between them. The CDR3 extends over 15 amino acids. Per germline, CDR1 LNHDA and CDR2 SQIVND (reference sequence). CDR3 DNA sequence: TGTGCCAGTAGTATCCCAGGGCGCAGGGATTCACCCCTCCACTTT. Its translation: CASSIPGRRDSPLHF.

This chain uses TRBV27 with TRBJ2-7; D is uncertain. Germline CDR1 and CDR2: MNHEY and SMNVEV (reference sequence). CDR3 size: 13 residues. The germline V and J ends were trimmed by 6 bases and 2 bases, with 11 bases remaining between them. CDR3 coding DNA: TGTGCCAGCAGCCGATACCCGGCCTACGAGCAGTACTTC. This encodes CASSRYPAYEQYF.

This sequence joins TRBV6-5 and TRBJ1-6; possibly TRBD1 for D (5 bases). This CDR3 has 16 amino acids. The germline V gene encodes CDR1 MNHEY and CDR2 SVGAGI. Trimming stripped 2 bases from V and 5 bases from J, with 13 bases between. DNA of the CDR3: TGTGCCAGCAGTTACGCTGGGGGAGGAAATAATTCACCCCTCCACTTT. As protein: CASSYAGGGNNSPLHF.

CDR3 sequence: CASSTGQTGANVLTF. In DNA form, the CDR3 reads TGTGCCAGCAGCACTGGACAGACTGGGGCCAACGTCCTGACTTTC. This chain links TRBV5-4 with TRBJ2-6, with TRBD1 as a possible D gene (6 bases). V shed 4 bases and J shed 2 bases, with 10 bases lying between them. CDR3 length equals 15 residues. The germline V gene encodes CDR1 SGHNT and CDR2 YYREEE (reference sequence).

Here the CDR3 DNA reads TGTGCCAGCAGCCCCTTACGCGAGCAGTACTTC. This codes for CASSPLREQYF. This rearrangement joins TRBV7-9 to TRBJ2-7; no reliable D call. Per germline, CDR1 SEHNR and CDR2 FQNEAQ (reference sequence). The CDR3 length is 11 residues. V lost 5 bases and J 6 bases, leaving 8 bases between the germline ends. Variable domain in full (rest from reference TRBV7-9 and TRBJ2-7): DTGVSQNPRHKITKRGQNVTFRCDPISEHNRLYWYRQTLGQGPEFLTYFQNEAQLEKSRLLSDRFSAERPKGSFSTLEIQRTEQGDSAMYLCASSPLREQYFGPGTRLTVT.

This clone has only one observation. The rearrangement joins TRBV7-3 to TRBJ2-3; 10 bases are shared with TRBD1. The CDR3 sequence is 15 residues long. Germline V gene data show CDR1 as SGHTA and CDR2 as FQGTGA. Unmatched junction bases numbered 2, after V lost 4 bases and J lost 1 base. DNA of the CDR3: TGTGCCAGCAGCTCAGGGACAGGGGGCACAGATACGCAGTATTTT. Its protein is CASSSGTGGTDTQYF.

The chain couples TRBV6-4 to TRBJ1-2, with 8 bases that match TRBD1. The CDR3 extends over 12 amino acids. CDR1 and CDR2 (germline): MRHNA, SNTAGT. Unmatched junction bases numbered 4, after V lost 6 bases and J lost 7 bases. CDR3 loop: CASSSTGVGYTF. For the CDR3, the DNA is TGTGCCAGCAGCTCGACAGGGGTTGGCTACACCTTC.

This chain connects TRBV29-1 to TRBJ2-3, with a weak D call TRBD1 (5 bases). The CDR3 is 11 amino acids. Germline assignment: CDR1 SQVTM and CDR2 ANQGSEA. V lost 7 bases and J lost 5, with 10 bases in between. The CDR3 nucleotides read TGCAGCGCTGGGGCATTAGATACGCAGTATTTT. Residues: CSAGALDTQYF.

The rearrangement joins TRBV6-2 or TRBV6-3 to TRBJ1-2; a weak D match, TRBD1 (5 bases). There are 17 residues in the CDR3. The V and J ends lost 5 bases and 2 bases respectively, with 21 bases between them. The V gene's germline CDR1 is MNHEY and CDR2 SVGEGT. The CDR3 here is CASSLQETHRVNYGYTF. The CDR3 DNA reads TGTGCCAGCAGTCTACAGGAAACCCACCGGGTGAACTATGGCTACACCTTC.